Listed below are T cell receptor beta chains from one sample, sequenced in a study of T-cell reconstitution after alpha-beta-depleted transplantation in children. Each CDR3 protein is one row after TCRdb ran MiXCR on the PCR reads. The sample has 330,000 or so distinct CDR3 sequences, approximately 10% seen once. Here the sequenced sample was PBMCs from the stem cell graft donor, taken from the stem cell graft. The receptors derive from a human donor who donated a stem cell graft to a child with acute lymphoblastic leukemia. Each CDR3 is given with its conserved first and last residue. A D gene is named only where the DNA matches it firmly. Clone size, where shown, is once, few, many, or a class for clones that have expanded.

size: few
J: TRBJ1-4
V: TRBV30
length: 15
D: .
DNA: TGTGCCTGGAGTTCTACCGCGGGGTTGGCTGAAAAACTGTTTTTT
CDR3: CAWSSTAGLAEKLFF

size: .
J: TRBJ1-1
V: TRBV4-2
length: 14
D: .
DNA: TGTGCCAGCAGCGGGGAACAGGGTGTTCCTGAAGCTTTCTTT
CDR3: CASSGEQGVPEAFF

size: .
J: TRBJ1-2
V: TRBV12-3/TRBV12-4
length: 15
D: TRBD1
DNA: TGTGCCAGCAGCATGGCGGGCAGGGGGAACTATGGCTACACCTTC
CDR3: CASSMAGRGNYGYTF

size: few
J: TRBJ2-6
V: TRBV5-5
length: 16
D: .
DNA: TGTGCCAGCAGCTTGGTTGGGGGCTCTGGGGCCAACGGCCTGACTTTC
CDR3: CASSLVGGSGANGLTF

size: many
J: TRBJ2-7
V: TRBV7-6
length: 14
D: TRBD1
DNA: TGTGCCAGCAGCCACAGGGGGGAGACCTACGAGCAGTACTTC
CDR3: CASSHRGETYEQYF

size: few
J: TRBJ2-4
V: TRBV5-1
length: 15
D: TRBD1
DNA: TGCGCCAGCAGCTTCAGGGACAGGGATAGGGACATTCAGTACTTC
CDR3: CASSFRDRDRDIQYF

size: many
J: TRBJ2-7
V: TRBV6-2/TRBV6-3
length: 17
D: TRBD2
DNA: TGTGCCAGCAGTCGCCTAAGCCTAGCGGCGATTACCTACGAGCAGTACTTC
CDR3: CASSRLSLAAITYEQYF

size: .
J: TRBJ2-7
V: TRBV7-2
length: 14
D: .
DNA: TGTGCCAGCAGCATGCTCCGGGACGCCTACGAGCAGTACTTC
CDR3: CASSMLRDAYEQYF

size: many
J: TRBJ2-1
V: TRBV24-1
length: 14
D: TRBD1
DNA: TGTGCCACCAGTGATGGGACAGCTTACAATGAGCAGTTCTTC
CDR3: CATSDGTAYNEQFF

size: .
J: TRBJ2-2
V: TRBV5-4
length: 14
D: .
DNA: TGTGCCAGCAGGTTCCAAGGGGCCGCCGGGGAGCTGTTTTTT
CDR3: CASRFQGAAGELFF

size: few
J: TRBJ2-5
V: TRBV4-1
length: 15
D: .
DNA: TGCGCCAGCAGCCAAGATATAGGCATGGAAGAGACCCAGTACTTC
CDR3: CASSQDIGMEETQYF

size: few
J: TRBJ1-6
V: TRBV11-2
length: 19
D: TRBD1
DNA: TGTGCCAGCAGCGGGAGGGACAGGGGGCCGAGCTCCTATAATTCACCCCTCCACTTT
CDR3: CASSGRDRGPSSYNSPLHF

size: .
J: TRBJ1-2
V: TRBV7-9
length: 13
D: .
DNA: TGTGCCAGCAGCTTCCAGGGAGGTAGTGGCTACACCTTC
CDR3: CASSFQGGSGYTF

size: few
J: TRBJ2-1
V: TRBV7-2
length: 15
D: TRBD2
DNA: TGTGCCAGCAGCTTAGAACTAGCGGGTAACAATGAGCAGTTCTTC
CDR3: CASSLELAGNNEQFF

size: few
J: TRBJ2-5
V: TRBV20-1
length: 15
D: .
DNA: TGCAGTGCTAGAGCACCGGGTCAGAGGAAAGAGACCCAGTACTTC
CDR3: CSARAPGQRKETQYF

size: few
J: TRBJ1-1
V: TRBV5-1
length: 12
D: .
DNA: TGCGCCAGCAGCTTGGGGCCCACTGAAGCTTTCTTT
CDR3: CASSLGPTEAFF

size: few
J: TRBJ1-1
V: TRBV15
length: 14
D: .
DNA: TGTGCCACCAGCGTGAAGACGGGGAATACTGAAGCTTTCTTT
CDR3: CATSVKTGNTEAFF

size: many
J: TRBJ2-5
V: TRBV11-3
length: 14
D: TRBD1
DNA: TGTGCCAGCAGCCCGGGGACAGGGAGGGAGACCCAGTACTTC
CDR3: CASSPGTGRETQYF

size: few
J: TRBJ2-7
V: TRBV2
length: 18
D: TRBD2
DNA: TGTGCCAGCAGTGACGATTCAGAGGGACTACTTAAACCCTACGAGCAGTACTTC
CDR3: CASSDDSEGLLKPYEQYF

size: .
J: TRBJ1-6
V: TRBV20-1
length: 13
D: .
DNA: TGCAGTGCCGGGTGGATGGGGAATTCACCCCTCCACTTT
CDR3: CSAGWMGNSPLHF

size: .
J: TRBJ2-3
V: TRBV5-1
length: 17
D: TRBD2
DNA: TGCGCCAGCAGCTTGGCCCCTAGCGGGAGGCATAAAGATACGCAGTATTTT
CDR3: CASSLAPSGRHKDTQYF

size: .
J: TRBJ2-2
V: TRBV5-4
length: 17
D: .
DNA: TGTGCCAGCAGCCGCATAGACAGACACGCGAACACCGGGGAGCTGTTTTTT
CDR3: CASSRIDRHANTGELFF

size: few
J: TRBJ2-5
V: TRBV7-6
length: 15
D: TRBD1
DNA: TGTGCCAGCAGCTTTGGGACAGGCCCACAAGAGACCCAGTACTTC
CDR3: CASSFGTGPQETQYF

size: few
J: TRBJ1-5
V: TRBV21-1
length: 12
D: .
DNA: TGTGCCAGCAATTTGGGCAATCAGCCCCAGCATTTT
CDR3: CASNLGNQPQHF

size: many
J: TRBJ2-1
V: TRBV28
length: 14
D: .
DNA: TGTGCCAGCGAGGGGTTTTTCGAATTTGGGGAGCAGTTCTTC
CDR3: CASEGFFEFGEQFF

size: few
J: TRBJ2-6
V: TRBV4-2
length: 16
D: TRBD1
DNA: TGTGCCAGCAGCCTTTCAGGGGGAACTGGGGCCAACGTCCTGACTTTC
CDR3: CASSLSGGTGANVLTF

size: .
J: TRBJ1-3
V: TRBV29-1
length: 16
D: .
DNA: TGCAGCGTTGAGGAGTTTTCCCCTACAGGGAGAGACACCATATATTTT
CDR3: CSVEEFSPTGRDTIYF

size: .
J: TRBJ2-3
V: TRBV20-1
length: 13
D: .
DNA: TGCAGTGCCTTATCGTCGGCCACCTATACGCAGTATTTT
CDR3: CSALSSATYTQYF

size: many
J: TRBJ1-6
V: TRBV7-2
length: 14
D: .
DNA: TGTGCCAGCAGCACGACAGGATTCAATTCACCCCTCCACTTT
CDR3: CASSTTGFNSPLHF

size: .
J: TRBJ2-7
V: TRBV28
length: 15
D: .
DNA: TGTGCCAGCAGTTTATCCCCCTTGCAGTCCTACGAGCAGTACTTC
CDR3: CASSLSPLQSYEQYF

size: .
J: TRBJ2-7
V: TRBV6-5
length: 16
D: TRBD1
DNA: TGTGCCAGCAGTTTAACTGACCCGGGACAGGGTTACGAGCAGTACTTC
CDR3: CASSLTDPGQGYEQYF

size: many
J: TRBJ2-1
V: TRBV29-1
length: 14
D: .
DNA: TGCAGCGTTGTTCCAGGGTACTATTCCAATGAGCAGTTCTTC
CDR3: CSVVPGYYSNEQFF

size: few
J: TRBJ1-1
V: TRBV5-1
length: 16
D: TRBD1
DNA: TGCGCCAGCAGCTGGGACAGGGTGTACCCCAACACTGAAGCTTTCTTT
CDR3: CASSWDRVYPNTEAFF

size: .
J: TRBJ2-1
V: TRBV5-1
length: 17
D: .
DNA: TGCGCCAGCAGCTTGGATAGGGTCGGGACATTTTACAATGAGCAGTTCTTC
CDR3: CASSLDRVGTFYNEQFF

size: few
J: TRBJ2-5
V: TRBV6-5
length: 14
D: .
DNA: TGTGCCAGCAGTTACTCGCCACAGAAAGAGACCCAGTACTTC
CDR3: CASSYSPQKETQYF

size: many
J: TRBJ2-7
V: TRBV28
length: 13
D: .
DNA: TGTGCCAGCAGTTTATTGAAGGCCCCCAAGCAGTACTTC
CDR3: CASSLLKAPKQYF

size: .
J: TRBJ1-1
V: TRBV10-3
length: 15
D: .
DNA: TGTGCCATCAGTGACGGGACGCGGTACGACACTGAAGCTTTCTTT
CDR3: CAISDGTRYDTEAFF

size: many
J: TRBJ1-1
V: TRBV12-3/TRBV12-4
length: 11
D: .
DNA: TGTGCCAGCAGCTATGTCGCTGAAGCTTTCTTT
CDR3: CASSYVAEAFF

size: .
J: TRBJ1-2
V: TRBV4-1
length: 12
D: .
DNA: TGCGCCAGCAGCCAAGTGGGGGCGGGCTACACCTTC
CDR3: CASSQVGAGYTF